The clone carrying this T cell receptor (beta chain) is a singleton in its sample. Antigen specificity is unknown. RNA transcripts served as the template for amplifying TCR beta CDR3 regions. Primed by the HTBI set, a first-round RT-PCR was run on the TCR CDR3. Each CDR3 protein is one row after TCRdb ran MiXCR on the multiplex PCR reads. In the table there are about 700,000 distinct CDR3 sequences, roughly 15% of which are singletons. This sample is part of a study of T cells in Graves' hyperthyroidism and ophthalmopathy. Regarding the study as a whole: A model using 13 V-J features told ophthalmopathy apart from stable hyperthyroidism. Among thyroid clonotypes expanded above 0.001, most also appeared in blood.

Clinical symptoms, serum thyroxine, TRAb, thyroid ultrasound and orbital computed tomography informed diagnoses. V lost 4 bases to trimming and J lost 4 bases, with 17 bases between them. Germline V gene sequence: CDR1 SGDLS, CDR2 YYNGEE. This CDR3 spans 15 amino acids. The J gene is TRBJ1-2, the V gene TRBV9, with D possibly being TRBD1 (6 bases). Sequencing was carried out using blood. This receptor was taken from a woman under 30 with Graves' hyperthyroidism. The CDR3 DNA reads TGTGCCAGCAGCCTAGACGGCAGGGGAATCTATGGCTACACCTTC. This translates into CASSLDGRGIYGYTF.